The clone carrying this T cell receptor beta chain appeared many times. Its antigen is unknown. cDNA libraries for TCR alpha and TCR beta, carrying sample barcodes and UMIs, came from 5'RACE with constant-segment primers. Each CDR3 protein gets one entry after TCRdb re-called the 5' RACE reads with MiXCR. The data contain a few hundred thousand distinct CDR3 sequences, about an eighth of them singletons. This entry belongs to a study of T-cell memory formation after mild COVID-19. Study summary: TCR clusters were largely donor specific. Points from the study as a whole: Researchers report contracting CD4+ clones mostly in CM and EM, with CD8+ clones in EMRA. Memory cells collected pre-infection included some clones that later responded, suggesting cross-reactive memory joined.

Germline V gives CDR1 SGHTA, CDR2 FQGNSA. V lost 5 bases and J lost 11; bases outside the gene matches: 7. The CDR3 sequence is 12 residues long. The chain has TRBV7-2 and TRBJ1-1, with TRBD1 identical over 8 bases. The clonotype comes from a man younger than 35 who had mild COVID-19 (a few samples of this study predate the infection). Cell type and time point are not known. The sequencing sample was made of PBMCs or a T cell subset sorted from them (not recorded which). The CDR3 here is CASSPRDRRAFF. Here the CDR3 DNA reads TGTGCCAGCAGCCCACGGGACAGGCGTGCTTTCTTT.